This T cell receptor beta chain was recovered during a study of shared clonotypes between healthy human individuals. General study results and limits: With four donors compared, roughly 5% of naive CD4 clonotypes were shared. Only blood was sampled; tissue repertoires likely differ.

The authors' processing: Without quality scores, immunoSEQ junctional reads could not be filtered like full-length reads. The assay was immunoSEQ multiplex PCR, and TCRdb's table has in-frame clones only and misses some. Clone size and the V and J calls come from that table; the DNA yielded D and trimming. The sample yields about 590,000 clones, over 95% seen once. Germline V gene sequence: CDR1 MNHEY, CDR2 SVGAGI. Trimming pared 6 bases from V and 0 bases from J, leaving 12 bases between. The CDR3 runs to 15 residues. A word on this clone: The antigen remains undetermined.

Terminally differentiated effector memory CD45RA+ cells were excluded by CCR7 positive selection of CD45RO-negative cells. Sequenced input: naive CD8+ T cells sorted from blood. The chain combines TRBV6-5 with TRBJ2-4; no clear D. The receptor was isolated from a woman aged 25 to 39 in good health. The CDR3 nucleotides are TGTGCCAGCAGCCCCGGCCAGGCAGCCAAAAACATTCAGTACTTC. It translates to CASSPGQAAKNIQYF.